This record looks at one TCR beta chain sequence and its context. This could be a read error, since a much larger clone is one nucleotide away. TCRdb processed the 5' RACE reads anew with MiXCR; each CDR3 protein has one entry. This table holds 200,000 to 250,000 distinct CDR3 sequences, about 7% found once. These data come from a study of T cells after yellow fever vaccination. From germline, CDR1 is ENHRY and CDR2 SYGVKD. CDR3 size: 15 residues. V was clipped by 8 bases and J by 9 bases; unmatched bases: 13. The gene calls are TRBV10-3 and TRBJ2-1; 10 bases align to TRBD2. The input for sequencing was CD4+ T cells sorted from PBMCs, taken 15 days after the yellow fever booster vaccination. This receptor was identified in a man aged 25-40 years who received the YFV17D yellow fever vaccine. The CDR3 is CAIASPSGRGCEQFF. The DNA for the CDR3 is TGTGCCATCGCCTCCCCCAGCGGGAGGGGTTGTGAGCAGTTCTTC.